The 15 T cell receptor beta chains listed next were all sequenced from one sample in a study of cytomegalovirus exposure and HLA in healthy donors. PCR employed 60 Vbeta and 13 Jbeta primers. The assay was immunoSEQ multiplex PCR, and TCRdb's table has in-frame clones only and misses some. The sample yields 150,000 to 200,000 clones, around 80% seen once. Sequencing input: PBMCs. The receptors were gathered from a woman between 18 and 29 years old in good health and CMV-seronegative.

This chain uses TRBV25-1 with TRBJ1-1; no clear D. The V end lost 3 bases, the J end lost 11 bases, and 19 bases lay between the germline ends. CDR3 size: 14 residues. CDR1 MGHDK and CDR2 SYGVNS come from the germline V gene. The CDR3 DNA is TGTGCCAGCAGTGACTCAGGTGGATTCGGTCGGGCTTTCTTT. It is translated as CASSDSGGFGRAFF.

The chain's CDR3 is CASSLLAGGTTEQFF. CDR3 coding DNA: TGTGCCAGCAGCCTCCTAGCGGGGGGCACTACTGAGCAGTTCTTC. The V and J genes are TRBV11-3 and TRBJ2-1; 11 nucleotides agree with TRBD2. This CDR3 spans 15 amino acids. Germline lookup yields CDR1 SGHNT and CDR2 YENEEA. Trimming took 5 bases from V and 9 from J; bases not matched to a gene: 9.

The J gene is TRBJ2-1, the V gene TRBV7-8, with TRBD2 matching 11 bases. Trimming took 5 bases from V and 2 from J; bases not matched to a gene: 17. Germline-derived CDR1 and CDR2 are SGHVS and FQNEAQ. There are 20 residues in the CDR3. The CDR3 is CASSRFRGLAGGQTYNEQFF. CDR3 in DNA: TGTGCCAGCAGCCGATTTCGTGGGCTAGCGGGGGGTCAAACCTACAATGAGCAGTTCTTC. The full variable domain, completed using reference TRBV7-8 and TRBJ2-1, is GAGVSQSPRYKVAKRGQDVALRCDPISGHVSLFWYQQALGQGPEFLTYFQNEAQLDKSGLPSDRFFAERPEGSVSTLKIQRTQQEDSAVYLCASSRFRGLAGGQTYNEQFFGPGTRLTVL.

This chain links TRBV19 with TRBJ2-2, with D perhaps matching TRBD1 (5 bases). Germline lookup yields CDR1 LNHDA and CDR2 SQIVND (reference sequence). Trimming stripped 5 bases from V and 0 bases from J, with 22 bases between. This CDR3 is built from 19 residues. CDR3 nucleotides: TGTGCCAGTAGTCAGGGTTCGACCGGATCTAGAACGAACACCGGGGAGCTGTTTTTT. It codes for CASSQGSTGSRTNTGELFF.

The rearrangement joins TRBV12-2 to TRBJ2-7; the table calls TRBD2, which could not be checked here. TRBV12-2 is a pseudogene segment. The CDR3 runs to 18 residues. CDR3 nucleotide sequence: TGTGCAAGTCGCTTAGCGGGATCCGGGACTAGCGAACCCTACGAGCAGTACTTC. Residues: CASRLAGSGTSEPYEQYF.

The chain uses TRBV5-6 and TRBJ1-2; 9 positions agree with TRBD1. This CDR3 is 15 amino acids long. The trim removed 4 bases at V and 3 bases at J, leaving 7 bases unmatched. CDR1 is SGHDT, CDR2 YYEEEE, per germline. CDR3 nucleotide sequence: TGTGCCAGCAGCCCCGGGACAGGGTGGGACTATGGCTACACCTTC. Its protein is CASSPGTGWDYGYTF.

The V call is TRBV30, the J call TRBJ1-5; weak D call: TRBD1 (6 bases). Per the germline V gene, CDR1 is GTSNPN and CDR2 is SVGIG (reference sequence). V was clipped by 1 base and J by 11 bases, with 15 bases between them. This CDR3 is built from 13 residues. The CDR3 coding sequence is TGTGCCTGGAGTGGGACAGTCCTGGGGGCCCAGCATTTT. As protein: CAWSGTVLGAQHF.

The V gene is TRBV12-2, the J gene TRBJ1-1. TRBV12-2 is annotated as a pseudogene. The length of the CDR3 is 17 residues. CDR3 in amino acids: CASRLAVVGGVGTEAFF. The CDR3 coding sequence is TGTGCAAGTCGCTTAGCGGTCGTGGGGGGAGTTGGGACTGAAGCTTTCTTT.

The chain joins TRBV27 to TRBJ2-1; no firm D call. This CDR3 region has 14 residues. Between the trimmed V and J ends, which lost 7 bases and 8 bases, there was a span of 18 bases. Germline-derived CDR1 and CDR2 are MNHEY and SMNVEV (reference sequence). CDR3: CASTFFSGSDEQFF. CDR3 nucleotides: TGTGCCAGCACCTTTTTCTCGGGTTCCGATGAGCAGTTCTTC.

This chain uses TRBV2 with TRBJ2-1; 7 nucleotides match TRBD1. There are 18 residues in the CDR3. Germline V CDR1 and CDR2: SNHLY, FYNNEI. The trim removed 0 bases at V and 0 bases at J, leaving 8 bases unmatched. CDR3 in amino acids: CASSEALLGDSSYNEQFF. In DNA, the CDR3 is TGTGCCAGCAGTGAAGCTTTATTAGGGGACAGCTCCTACAATGAGCAGTTCTTC.

This clone showed up just a few times. CDR3: CASSLHGDLREQYF. The DNA for the CDR3 is TGTGCCAGCAGTTTGCACGGAGACCTACGAGAGCAGTACTTC. The rearrangement links TRBV28 to TRBJ2-7, with D unclear. The CDR3 has 14 amino acids. Trimming pared 3 bases from V and 7 bases from J, leaving 16 bases between. The germline gives CDR1 MDHEN, CDR2 SYDVKM.

This clone occurred a few times. The CDR3 sequence: CASRGTGEGEQYF. CDR3 DNA: TGTGCCAGCAGAGGGACAGGGGAAGGCGAGCAGTACTTC. The chain recombines TRBV6-5 with TRBJ2-7, with 10 bases identical to TRBD1. CDR3 length: 13 amino acids. J gave up 6 bases and V 6 bases, and 5 bases lay outside the gene matches. Germline V gene sequence: CDR1 MNHEY, CDR2 SVGAGI.

J is TRBJ2-1 and V is TRBV13, with 7 bases that match TRBD1. Germline V gene lookup returns CDR1 PRHDT and CDR2 FYEKMQ (reference sequence). CDR3 length equals 14 residues. Trimming cost V 7 bases and J 8 bases; bases outside gene matches: 11. CDR3: CASTPPDRVDEQFF. CDR3 DNA: TGTGCCAGCACCCCCCCAGACAGGGTGGATGAGCAGTTCTTC.

The chain uses TRBV28 and TRBJ1-1; D gene ambiguous. Germline CDR1 reads MDHEN; CDR2 reads SYDVKM. This CDR3 is built from 11 residues. The CDR3: CSCSWNTEAFF. DNA for the CDR3: TGTTCCTGTTCTTGGAACACTGAAGCTTTCTTT.

This chain uses TRBV4-2 with TRBJ2-6; D remains unclear. Per germline, CDR1 LGHNA and CDR2 YNFKEQ. The CDR3 runs to 16 residues. V lost 0 bases and J lost 0, with 6 bases in between. The CDR3 loop is CASSQDDNSGANVLTF. CDR3 bases: TGTGCCAGCAGCCAAGATGACAACTCTGGGGCCAACGTCCTGACTTTC.